These 19 T cell receptor beta chains came from one sample sequenced in a study of cytomegalovirus exposure and HLA in healthy donors (dated by TCRdb to about 2017). Libraries were made using the immunoSEQ multiplex PCR assay. A mixture of 60 forward primers for TCR Vbeta segments and 13 reverse primers for TCR Jbeta segments was used in the multiplex PCR. Not all clones reach the TCRdb copy of this immuneACCESS table, which keeps in-frame sequences only. Checked studies attribute under half of the gap to unresolved V genes and leave the rest unexplained. For this sample there are approximately 200,000 clones; less than 85% appear just once. 1.5% of the sample is taken by the ten largest. The sample was PBMCs. The receptors here all came from a girl aged 5-17 years in good health and CMV-seropositive.

V gene TRBV6-6 combines with J gene TRBJ2-7; D not certain. CDR1 is MNHNY, CDR2 SVGAGI, per germline (reference sequence). This CDR3 has 12 amino acids. Trimming took 6 bases from V and 5 from J, leaving 11 bases between them. In DNA form, the CDR3 reads TGTGCCAGCAGGTCCCCATCCCACGAGCAGTACTTC. Its translation: CASRSPSHEQYF.

This chain uses TRBV10-1 with TRBJ1-6; D unresolved. V lost 0 bases and J 9 bases, leaving 9 bases between the germline ends. This CDR3 spans 14 amino acids. Germline V lookup: CDR1 WNHNN, CDR2 SYGVQD (reference sequence). This CDR3 is CASSESPRSSPLHF. Written as DNA, the CDR3 is TGCGCCAGCAGTGAGTCGCCGAGGAGTTCACCCCTCCACTTT.

The rearrangement links TRBV29-1 to TRBJ2-3; TRBD1 agrees at 9 bases. The CDR3 loop spans 15 amino acids. The ends lost 6 bases at V and 1 base at J; junction bases unmatched: 8. CDR1 and CDR2 (germline): SQVTM, ANQGSEA. In DNA form, the CDR3 reads TGCAGCGTCTGGGTCCGGGACAGGGGCACAGATACGCAGTATTTT. Protein sequence: CSVWVRDRGTDTQYF.

The sample holds one count of this clone. The DNA is omitted, as the CDR3 cannot be located on it reliably, and the CDR3 follows TCRdb's listing. The V call is TRBV9, the J call TRBJ2-5; the table's D call, TRBD1, has no DNA check behind it. CDR1 SGDLS and CDR2 YYNGEE come from the germline V gene. Inclusive of both ends, the CDR3 amounts to 13 amino acids. CDR3 sequence reads: CASSVGLGTVEYF.

This chain joins TRBV7-2 and TRBJ2-7; a possible D gene is TRBD1 (6 bases). CDR3 length: 13 amino acids. V dropped 5 bases and J dropped 2 bases, with 10 bases sitting between them. The V gene's germline CDR1 is SGHTA and CDR2 FQGNSA. CDR3 sequence (DNA): TGTGCCAGCAGCCGGGACAAACCCTACGAGCAGTACTTC. This codes for CASSRDKPYEQYF.

The sample holds a few counts of this clone. The junction departs from the called germline gene at one end, perhaps through a read error. The V call is TRBV2, the J call TRBJ1-3; D not certain. There are 16 residues in the CDR3. From germline, CDR1 is SNHLY and CDR2 FYNNEI. The DNA of the CDR3 is TGTGCCTGCAGACCGGGAGTTACATACTCTGGAAACACCATATATTTT. Translated: CACRPGVTYSGNTIYF.

This clone has more than one count but fewer than ten. This chain uses TRBV18 with TRBJ2-7; D remains ambiguous. The CDR3 covers 12 residues. The germline V gene encodes CDR1 KGHSH and CDR2 LQKENI. The germline V and J ends were trimmed by 2 bases and 3 bases, with 5 bases remaining between them. CDR3 protein: CASSPNSYEQYF. The CDR3 DNA reads as TGTGCCAGCTCACCAAACAGCTACGAGCAGTACTTC.

The sample holds a few counts of this clone. The V gene is TRBV19, the J gene TRBJ1-5; 7 bases line up with TRBD1. The germline gives CDR1 LNHDA, CDR2 SQIVND (reference sequence). With V trimmed by 7 bases and J by 6 bases, 9 bases remained unmatched. This CDR3 is built from 14 residues. The CDR3 region is CASTLTGMGQPQHF. The DNA for the CDR3 is TGTGCCAGTACCTTGACAGGGATGGGTCAGCCCCAGCATTTT. Using reference TRBV19 and TRBJ1-5 for the parts outside the CDR3, the full variable domain is DGGITQSPKYLFRKEGQNVTLSCEQNLNHDAMYWYRQDPGQGLRLIYYSQIVNDFQKGDIAEGYSVSREKKESFPLTVTSAQKNPTAFYLCASTLTGMGQPQHFGDGTRLSIL.

The rearrangement joins TRBV7-2 to TRBJ1-1; 8 bases are a match to TRBD1. Germline V CDR1 and CDR2: SGHTA, FQGNSA. This CDR3 contains 15 residues. The trim removed 1 base at V and 4 bases at J, leaving 5 bases unmatched. The CDR3 loop is CASSLDPGGSTEAFF. The CDR3 DNA reads as TGTGCCAGCAGCTTAGATCCAGGGGGCAGCACTGAAGCTTTCTTT.

This chain joins TRBV11-2 and TRBJ1-6; the D is unclear. V was pared by 5 bases and J by 0 bases, with 14 bases between. The CDR3 has 17 residues. In germline, CDR1 is SGHAT, CDR2 FQNNGV. The CDR3 DNA reads TGTGCCAGCAGCCGGGGAGGTTTGGGCTCCTATAATTCACCCCTCCACTTT. Its translation: CASSRGGLGSYNSPLHF.

The rearrangement uses TRBV12-5 and TRBJ1-1; D unresolved. V gave up 7 bases and J gave up 0 bases, with 12 bases separating them. The germline gives CDR1 LGHNT, CDR2 FRNRAP. The CDR3 sequence is 14 residues long. The CDR3 is CASALGTVNTEAFF. CDR3 in DNA: TGTGCTAGTGCCCTCGGTACAGTGAACACTGAAGCTTTCTTT.

This clone was seen a few times. V gene TRBV29-1 combines with J gene TRBJ2-5, with 9 bases matching TRBD2. The CDR3 runs to 15 residues. CDR1 is SQVTM and CDR2 is ANQGSEA in the germline V gene. With 1 base clipped from V and 2 bases from J, the junction kept 5 bases outside the gene matches. The CDR3 loop reads CSVEGVRGGQETQYF. The CDR3 nucleotides are TGCAGCGTTGAAGGGGTGCGGGGGGGGCAAGAGACCCAGTACTTC.

V usage is TRBV5-4 and J usage is TRBJ1-1, with D uncertain. Germline loops: CDR1 SGHNT, CDR2 YYREEE (reference sequence). Between the trimmed V and J ends, which lost 4 bases and 4 bases, there was a span of 11 bases. The CDR3 is made up of 13 amino acids. The CDR3: CASSHTGSTEAFF. CDR3 DNA sequence: TGTGCCAGCAGCCACACTGGGAGCACTGAAGCTTTCTTT. Filled out from reference TRBV5-4 and TRBJ1-1, the complete variable domain reads ETGVTQSPTHLIKTRGQQVTLRCSSQSGHNTVSWYQQALGQGPQFIFQYYREEENGRGNFPPRFSGLQFPNYSSELNVNALELDDSALYLCASSHTGSTEAFFGQGTRLTVV.

The genes are TRBV30 and TRBJ1-5; 7 bases fit TRBD1. CDR3 length equals 12 residues. V was pared by 7 bases and J by 3 bases, with 3 bases of the junction left unmatched. Germline V CDR1 and CDR2: GTSNPN, SVGIG (reference sequence). The CDR3 sequence is CASDRDNQPQHF. DNA of the CDR3: TGTGCCTCCGACAGGGACAATCAGCCCCAGCATTTT. The variable domain in full, completed from reference TRBV30 and TRBJ1-5, reads SQTIHQWPATLVQPVGSPLSLECTVEGTSNPNLYWYRQAAGRGLQLLFYSVGIGQISSEVPQNLSASRPQDRQFILSSKKLLLSDSGFYLCASDRDNQPQHFGDGTRLSIL.

The table lists this clone with a count of one. The gene calls are TRBV19 and TRBJ2-1, with no clear D. V lost 5 bases to trimming and J lost 7 bases, with 6 bases between them. This CDR3 contains 11 residues. CDR1 and CDR2 (germline): LNHDA, SQIVND (reference sequence). The CDR3 is CASSDRNEQFF. In DNA form, the CDR3 reads TGTGCCAGTAGTGATCGGAATGAGCAGTTCTTC.

This sequence joins TRBV10-3 and TRBJ2-7; a weak D match, TRBD1 (6 bases). The V gene's germline CDR1 is ENHRY and CDR2 SYGVKD. Trimming shortened V by 6 bases and J by 7 bases, and 13 bases separated the two germline ends. CDR3 length equals 12 residues. The DNA of the CDR3 is TGTGCCATCAGCAACACAGGGTCGGAGCAGTACTTC. It translates to CAISNTGSEQYF.

The gene calls are TRBV6-4 and TRBJ2-1; 10 bases are a match to TRBD2. Germline CDR1 MRHNA, CDR2 SNTAGT. This CDR3 region has 15 residues. The junction had 3 bases not matched to a gene; V was cut back by 2 bases and J by 5 bases. The CDR3 reads CASSDTSGVNNEQFF. The CDR3 DNA reads TGTGCCAGCAGTGACACTAGCGGGGTTAACAATGAGCAGTTCTTC.

In this sample, this clone turned up once. This rearrangement joins TRBV20-1 to TRBJ1-3; D unclear. Germline assignment: CDR1 DFQATT and CDR2 SNEGSKA (reference sequence). The CDR3 spans 11 residues. Deletions cut 5 bases from V and 4 bases from J, with 6 bases between. CDR3 amino acids: CSAEAGNTIYF. The CDR3 bases are TGCAGTGCTGAGGCAGGAAACACCATATATTTT.

The V call is TRBV6-5, the J call TRBJ2-7; D perhaps matches TRBD2 (5 bases). This CDR3 has 14 residues. Germline assignment: CDR1 MNHEY and CDR2 SVGAGI. Trimming left V 5 bases short and J 5 bases short, with 16 bases between. The CDR3 loop reads CASSGSRGFHEQYF. The DNA of the CDR3 is TGTGCCAGCAGTGGCTCTAGAGGGTTCCACGAGCAGTACTTC.